Listed below are T cell receptor beta chains from one sample, sequenced in a study of post-analysis software for immune sequencing data. TCRdb reanalysed the PCR reads using MiXCR and keeps one entry per CDR3 protein. This sample has a few hundred thousand distinct CDR3 sequences, with under 55% found just once. Sequencing input: blood. These receptor sequences come from a girl aged 5 to 17 with multiple sclerosis. CDR3s leave out the opening cysteine and the closing phenylalanine or tryptophan. Not every row has a clone size; where given, it reads once, few, many or a size class.

J gene	V gene	clone size	CDR3 protein
TRBJ2-1	TRBV27	-	ASKKQGAFWDEQF
TRBJ1-5	TRBV28	-	ATTNRGAGNQPQH
TRBJ1-2	TRBV11-2	-	ASSPSSGGVHYGYT
TRBJ1-2	TRBV18	-	ASSPGPRDYGYT
TRBJ2-5	TRBV20-1	-	SAQRGTETQY
TRBJ2-4	TRBV3-1	-	ASSQAGTSGTNIQY
TRBJ1-5	TRBV20-1	-	SASSRREKGNQPQH
TRBJ2-7	TRBV5-1	few	ASRGDHSSYEQY
TRBJ2-3	TRBV20-1	-	SARDPSGNTDTQY
TRBJ2-1	TRBV2	-	ASRPSEVYNEQF
TRBJ2-7	TRBV20-1	-	SARVYISHEQY
TRBJ2-7	TRBV4-3	few	ASSQETGTYEQY
TRBJ1-2	TRBV29-1	few	SVISTYGALGYT
TRBJ2-1	TRBV3-1	-	ASSQDPLSIDEQF
TRBJ2-7	TRBV29-1	-	SVAPGTPYEQY
-	TRBV11-3	-	ASSPQGLVTETQY
TRBJ1-1	TRBV29-1	-	SVEGNSRLNTEAF
TRBJ1-2	TRBV6-1	-	ASLGPTQGGYGYT
TRBJ2-5	TRBV13	few	ASSLRGTRWETQY
TRBJ2-1	TRBV9	few	ASSADPGQGAYNEQF
TRBJ2-7	TRBV6-1	-	ASSSSAGSSYEQY
TRBJ2-3	TRBV7-8	few	ASSSRRDGSTDTQY
TRBJ2-1	TRBV7-2	-	ASSGTRYNEQF
TRBJ2-5	TRBV20-1	-	SATTSVETQY
TRBJ2-3	TRBV18	few	ASSPRRGSTDTQY
TRBJ2-1	TRBV6-6	-	ASSYGRINNEQF
TRBJ2-7	TRBV27	few	ASSAEQGTYEQY
TRBJ2-5	TRBV20-1	many	SAAGQTQETQY
TRBJ2-7	TRBV5-1	-	ASSSPGTSGTSSYEQY
TRBJ2-3	TRBV28	few	ASSKREATDTQY
TRBJ1-2	TRBV29-1	few	SVEDQGDYGYT
TRBJ2-7	TRBV4-1	-	ASSPEGLAVSYEQY
TRBJ2-3	TRBV6-6	-	AGSSSEGTDTQY
TRBJ2-5	TRBV28	-	ASSLNPLAEIPETQY
TRBJ2-5	TRBV5-1	few	ASSLVLTNQETQY
TRBJ2-1	TRBV21-1	-	ASSTTGSYNEQF
TRBJ1-1	TRBV28	once	ATIDRNTEAF
TRBJ1-2	TRBV4-1	-	ASSQDAGAGDNYGYT